These 8 T cell receptor beta chains share one sample of origin, sequenced in a study of T cell responses to AZD1222 COVID-19 vaccine. TCRdb keeps only in-frame clones here, not all; method: immunoSEQ multiplex PCR. Of tens of thousands of clones listed, about 93% were seen once; the top ten hold about 3%. This specimen consisted of peripheral blood, obtained 28 days after the second AZD1222 dose. These receptors were obtained from an adult who received the AZD1222 COVID-19 vaccine.

The chain employs TRBV6-5 and TRBJ1-2; no clear D gene. Germline CDR1 reads MNHEY; CDR2 reads SVGAGI. The V and J ends lost 5 bases and 4 bases respectively, with 17 bases between them. This CDR3 is built from 15 residues. CDR3 loop: CASSTRVGPIYGYTF. CDR3 nucleotide sequence: TGTGCCAGCAGTACACGGGTGGGTCCCATCTATGGCTACACCTTC.

This clone has more than one count but fewer than ten. The chain links TRBV6-2 or TRBV6-3 to TRBJ2-5; TRBD2 matches at 8 bases. The trim removed 1 base at V and 7 bases at J, leaving 11 bases unmatched. The germline gives CDR1 MNHEY, CDR2 SVGEGT. This CDR3 has 16 amino acids. CDR3 in DNA: TGTGCCAGCAGTTACTACGGCGGGGGGTCCGGCGGGACCCAGTACTTC. As protein: CASSYYGGGSGGTQYF.

V is TRBV13 and J is TRBJ2-7; 8 bases map to TRBD1. Germline trimming cut 0 bases from V and 5 bases from J; bases unmatched to any gene: 3. Germline V gene data show CDR1 as PRHDT and CDR2 as FYEKMQ (reference sequence). The CDR3 extends over 14 amino acids. In nucleotides, the CDR3 is TGTGCCAGCAGCTTAGGCCAGGGGGCCAACGAGCAGTACTTC. Its translation: CASSLGQGANEQYF.

The V call is TRBV24-1, the J call TRBJ1-2; possibly TRBD1 for D (5 bases). CDR1 is KGHDR and CDR2 is SFDVKD in the germline V gene. This CDR3 spans 13 amino acids. V was cut by 4 bases and J by 6 bases, with 11 bases left in between. Here the CDR3 reads CATSENGGNGYTF. The CDR3 nucleotides are TGTGCCACCAGTGAGAATGGGGGGAATGGCTACACCTTC.

This clone was seen once. The genes are TRBV18 and TRBJ1-1; 10 positions match TRBD1. Per the germline V gene, CDR1 is KGHSH and CDR2 is LQKENI. With V trimmed by 1 base and J by 6 bases, 8 bases remained unmatched. This CDR3 spans 16 amino acids. CDR3 protein: CASSPLGGGQGSEAFF. The CDR3 bases are TGTGCCAGCTCACCACTAGGCGGGGGACAGGGGTCTGAAGCTTTCTTT.

V and J are TRBV4-1 and TRBJ1-2, with 11 bases lining up with TRBD1. J gave up 7 bases and V 0 bases, and 10 bases lay outside the gene matches. The CDR3 has 17 residues. Germline CDR1 and CDR2: MGHRA and YSYEKL. The DNA for the CDR3 is TGCGCCAGCAGCCAAGATCCCGGACAGGGGGCTCATTCTGGCTACACCTTC. This encodes CASSQDPGQGAHSGYTF.

V gene TRBV19 combines with J gene TRBJ1-2, with 7 nucleotides matching TRBD1. In germline, CDR1 is LNHDA, CDR2 SQIVND (reference sequence). The V gene end was trimmed by 7 bases and the J gene end by 4 bases; junction bases not matched to a gene: 6. This CDR3 comprises 13 residues. CDR3 in amino acids: CASTYQGGYGYTF. CDR3 in DNA: TGTGCCAGTACCTACCAGGGGGGCTATGGCTACACCTTC.

The chain is built from TRBV2 and TRBJ2-2; 10 bases align to TRBD1. Per germline, CDR1 SNHLY and CDR2 FYNNEI. The V gene end was trimmed by 6 bases and the J gene end by 6 bases; junction bases not matched to a gene: 7. The CDR3 sequence is 15 residues long. For the CDR3, the DNA is TGTGCCAGCAGCCGGGGACAGGGGAGTGCCGGGGAGCTGTTTTTT. Residues: CASSRGQGSAGELFF.